Sequencing of this TCR beta chain was carried out in a study of T cells after yellow fever vaccination. CDR1 is DFQATT, CDR2 SNEGSKA, per germline (reference sequence). The CDR3 consists of 14 residues. V was pared by 8 bases and J by 5 bases, with 21 bases between. TCRdb re-analysed the 5' RACE reads in MiXCR, keeping a single row per CDR3 protein. Here the sample spans approximately 300,000 distinct CDR3 sequences, 8.7% being singletons. The receptor's source is a young man who received the YFV17D yellow fever vaccine. This chain joins TRBV20-1 and TRBJ2-5; D possibly corresponds to TRBD2 (6 bases). The sample in question was PBMCs, obtained on the day of the first yellow fever vaccination. The CDR3 DNA is TGCAGTTTTAGGCGCGGGGCGGGGCGGGAGACCCAGTACTTC. Residues: CSFRRGAGRETQYF.